Listed here are 32 T cell receptor beta chains from one sample, sequenced in a study of cytomegalovirus exposure and HLA in healthy donors. PCR used 60 Vbeta primers and 13 Jbeta primers. The table came from immunoSEQ multiplex PCR; TCRdb's copy has only in-frame clones and leaves some out. Of 200,000 to 250,000 clones listed, more than 75% are singletons. The sequencing sample was made of PBMCs. The source is a male donor in good health and CMV-seronegative.

This rearrangement joins TRBV9 to TRBJ1-4, with a weak D call TRBD1 (5 bases). The CDR3 spans 15 residues. Germline CDR1 is SGDLS and CDR2 is YYNGEE. Trimming took 0 bases from V and 5 from J, leaving 11 bases between them. CDR3 in DNA: TGTGCCAGCAGCGTAGGACAGCAAAACAATGAAAAACTGTTTTTT. Protein sequence: CASSVGQQNNEKLFF.

This sequence joins TRBV7-3 and TRBJ2-1, with 7 bases that match TRBD2. The V segment lost 5 bases and the J segment 4 bases; nucleotides outside the gene matches: 5. Germline V gene sequence: CDR1 SGHTA, CDR2 FQGTGA. CDR3 size: 14 residues. CDR3 in DNA: TGTGCCAGCAGCCCGGGGACTACTTACAATGAGCAGTTCTTC. Its protein product is CASSPGTTYNEQFF. Supplemented by reference TRBV7-3 and TRBJ2-1, the full variable domain reads GAGVSQTPSNKVTEKGKYVELRCDPISGHTALYWYRQSLGQGPEFLIYFQGTGAADDSGLPNDRFFAVRPEGSVSTLKIQRTERGDSAVYLCASSPGTTYNEQFFGPGTRLTVL.

The gene calls are TRBV7-2 and TRBJ2-1; D might be TRBD2 (6 bases). The CDR3 totals 14 residues. Trimming removed 1 base from V and 8 bases from J, with 12 bases in between. Per the germline V gene, CDR1 is SGHTA and CDR2 is FQGNSA. The CDR3 region has the DNA TGTGCCAGCAGCTTAGTCGGGAGTACCGATGAGCAGTTCTTC. It encodes CASSLVGSTDEQFF.

The V and J genes are TRBV29-1 and TRBJ2-1, with 9 positions matching TRBD2. The CDR3 runs 16 residues. Germline-derived CDR1 and CDR2 are SQVTM and ANQGSEA. V was clipped by 6 bases and J by 5 bases; unmatched bases: 14. CDR3 in DNA: TGCAGCGTGGCGGCAATCCCGGGACTAGCAGACAATGAGCAGTTCTTC. Its translation: CSVAAIPGLADNEQFF.

The rearrangement links TRBV2 to TRBJ2-1, with D maybe TRBD2 (5 bases). Trimming removed 7 bases at V and 7 bases at J, with 11 bases between. The germline V gene has CDR1 SNHLY and CDR2 FYNNEI. The CDR3 has 12 amino acids. CDR3: CASTPRGNEQFF. The CDR3 DNA reads as TGTGCCAGCACCCCACGAGGGAATGAGCAGTTCTTC.

The chain has TRBV4-1 and TRBJ2-7; D call uncertain. The CDR3 sequence is 13 residues long. Trimming left V 3 bases short and J 2 bases short, with 8 bases between. Germline CDR1 reads MGHRA; CDR2 reads YSYEKL. The CDR3 loop is CASSHSLTYEQYF. The CDR3 bases are TGCGCCAGCAGCCACTCTTTAACCTACGAGCAGTACTTC.

This clone was counted only a few times. This chain links TRBV5-1 with TRBJ2-7; TRBD1 matches at 10 bases. Trimming took 5 bases from V and 6 from J; bases not matched to a gene: 8. This CDR3 is built from 14 residues. Germline CDR1 and CDR2: SGHRS and YFSETQ. CDR3 loop: CASSSPDRGLEQYF. CDR3 nucleotide sequence: TGCGCCAGCAGTTCTCCCGACAGGGGGCTCGAGCAGTACTTC.

The chain combines TRBV29-1 with TRBJ2-5, with 7 bases fitting TRBD2. Germline V gene lookup returns CDR1 SQVTM and CDR2 ANQGSEA. V trimming: 2 bases; J trimming: 0 bases; junction bases outside the gene matches: 6. This CDR3 is built from 15 residues. DNA of the CDR3: TGCAGCGTTGAAAGGTCTAGCGGAAACCAAGAGACCCAGTACTTC. The encoded protein is CSVERSSGNQETQYF.

This chain links TRBV19 with TRBJ2-7; no definite D call. Germline CDR1 reads LNHDA; CDR2 reads SQIVND (reference sequence). The V gene lost 4 bases and the J gene lost 4 bases, with 14 bases spanning the gap. The CDR3 runs 14 residues. CDR3 loop: CASSTSGSAYEQYF. CDR3 DNA: TGTGCCAGTAGTACTTCTGGTAGTGCGTACGAGCAGTACTTC.

The rearrangement joins TRBV5-8 to TRBJ1-1; 7 bases fit TRBD1. Germline-derived CDR1 and CDR2 are SGHTS and YDEGEE. The CDR3 extends over 13 amino acids. Losses at the gene ends were 4 bases for V and 4 bases for J; bases not matched to a gene: 4. The CDR3 nucleotides are TGTGCCAGCAGCACAACAGGGGCCACTGAAGCTTTCTTT. It encodes CASSTTGATEAFF.

This chain joins TRBV27 and TRBJ2-5; TRBD2 matches 10 bases. Germline loops: CDR1 MNHEY, CDR2 SMNVEV (reference sequence). The CDR3 runs to 16 residues. V gave up 1 base and J gave up 4 bases; unmatched junction bases: 6. The CDR3 DNA is TGTGCCAGCAGTTTATTGGGAGCGGGAGGGGGAGAGACCCAGTACTTC. It specifies CASSLLGAGGGETQYF.

The chain carries TRBV5-4 and TRBJ1-3; 9 nucleotides align to TRBD1. The V and J ends lost 4 bases and 1 base, in that order; junction bases with no gene match: 3. This CDR3 contains 15 residues. From germline, CDR1 is SGHNT and CDR2 YYREEE (reference sequence). CDR3 region: CASSPGQGSGNTIYF. CDR3 nucleotides: TGTGCCAGCAGCCCGGGACAGGGTTCTGGAAACACCATATATTTT.

Remarks on this clone: Other DNA sequences in the same sample also yield this CDR3. The V and J genes are TRBV7-9 and TRBJ2-1; 11 bases agree with TRBD1. Trimming at V came to 5 bases and at J to 4 bases, leaving 4 bases not matched to a gene. The CDR3 is 15 amino acids. Germline V gene lookup returns CDR1 SEHNR and CDR2 FQNEAQ (reference sequence). The CDR3 DNA reads TGTGCCAGCAGCCCAGGGACAGGGGGTTACAATGAGCAGTTCTTC. This encodes CASSPGTGGYNEQFF.

This clone was observed once. V is TRBV7-3 and J is TRBJ2-5, with a tentative D call TRBD2 (6 bases). The J call may be faulty, since TRBJ2-7 better matches the DNA end. The CDR3 is 14 residues long. The germline CDR1 and CDR2 sequences are SGHTA and FQGTGA. DNA of the CDR3: TGTGCCAGCAGCTTAAACGGAGGGCCTTACGAGCAGTACTTC. Its protein is CASSLNGGPYEQYF.

This clone was observed a single time. The rearrangement joins TRBV6-5 to TRBJ2-7; perhaps TRBD1 as D (6 bases). V was pared by 7 bases and J by 3 bases, with 16 bases between. The CDR3 spans 14 residues. CDR1 is MNHEY and CDR2 is SVGAGI in the germline V gene. CDR3 nucleotides: TGTGCCAGCACCCCGGGACAAGGGATCTACGAGCAGTACTTC. This gives the protein CASTPGQGIYEQYF.

The chain couples TRBV30 to TRBJ1-2, with TRBD1 as a possible D gene (5 bases). V shed 3 bases and J shed 2 bases, with 10 bases lying between them. From germline, CDR1 is GTSNPN and CDR2 SVGIG (reference sequence). The CDR3 extends over 13 amino acids. The CDR3 sequence: CAWSAGSNYGYTF. In nucleotides, the CDR3 is TGTGCCTGGAGCGCAGGGTCGAACTATGGCTACACCTTC. Full variable domain (missing parts from reference TRBV30 and TRBJ1-2): SQTIHQWPATLVQPVGSPLSLECTVEGTSNPNLYWYRQAAGRGLQLLFYSVGIGQISSEVPQNLSASRPQDRQFILSSKKLLLSDSGFYLCAWSAGSNYGYTFGSGTRLTVV.

This rearrangement joins TRBV28 to TRBJ2-5; possible D gene TRBD2, 6 bases. The CDR3 sequence is 16 residues long. Trimming removed 1 base at V and 5 bases at J, with 17 bases between. Germline loops: CDR1 MDHEN, CDR2 SYDVKM. CDR3 nucleotides: TGTGCCAGCAGTTTATTACGGCGGGGTGGGGGGGAGACCCAGTACTTC. Encoded protein: CASSLLRRGGGETQYF.

The V gene is TRBV4-1, the J gene TRBJ2-1, with 8 bases identical to TRBD2. From germline, CDR1 is MGHRA and CDR2 YSYEKL. The junction had 6 bases not matched to a gene; V was cut back by 7 bases and J by 1 base. The CDR3 is 15 amino acids. The CDR3 region has the DNA TGCGCCAGCAACTCCGGGACTAGTTCCTACAATGAGCAGTTCTTC. Encoded protein: CASNSGTSSYNEQFF.

V gene TRBV5-1 combines with J gene TRBJ2-6, with D maybe TRBD1 (6 bases). CDR1 SGHRS and CDR2 YFSETQ come from the germline V gene. V shed 5 bases and J shed 0 bases, with 15 bases lying between them. The CDR3 has 17 residues. CDR3 in amino acids: CASRRTARHSGANVLTF. Here the CDR3 DNA reads TGCGCCAGCAGAAGGACAGCCCGCCACTCTGGGGCCAACGTCCTGACTTTC.

This clone was observed once. V and J are TRBV7-8 and TRBJ2-7, with a weak D call TRBD1 (5 bases). V lost 1 base and J lost 6, with 7 bases in between. The CDR3 has 12 amino acids. Per the germline V gene, CDR1 is SGHVS and CDR2 is FQNEAQ. The CDR3 DNA sequence: TGTGCCAGCAGCTTAGTTAGGGGCGAGCAGTACTTC. Amino acid sequence: CASSLVRGEQYF.

The V call is TRBV9, the J call TRBJ2-4, with TRBD1 identical over 8 bases. V was clipped by 3 bases and J by 13 bases; unmatched bases: 6. This CDR3 is 12 amino acids long. CDR1 and CDR2 (germline): SGDLS, YYNGEE. The CDR3 DNA reads as TGTGCCAGCAGCGGCCTCGGGACAGGCCAGTACTTC. Translating gives CASSGLGTGQYF.

The V call is TRBV18, the J call TRBJ2-1, with a possible D match to TRBD1 (6 bases). The germline V gene encodes CDR1 KGHSH and CDR2 LQKENI. CDR3 length equals 12 residues. V lost 3 bases and J 12 bases, leaving 12 bases between the germline ends. This chain's CDR3 is CASSPGQLGQFF. DNA of the CDR3: TGTGCCAGCTCACCCGGACAGCTTGGGCAGTTCTTC.

The DNA of the CDR3 is TGCGCCAGCAGCTTGGTACTAACGCGCTCTGGGGCCAACGTCCTGACTTTC. This encodes CASSLVLTRSGANVLTF. The chain links TRBV5-1 to TRBJ2-6; D is uncertain. V was pared by 0 bases and J by 0 bases, with 10 bases between. Per the germline V gene, CDR1 is SGHRS and CDR2 is YFSETQ. The CDR3 runs 17 residues.

The CDR3, as DNA: TGTGCCAGTAGGACACTAGCGGGAGGGCCTGATACGCAGTATTTT. Translated: CASRTLAGGPDTQYF. The chain employs TRBV19 and TRBJ2-3, with 13 bases aligning to TRBD2. This CDR3 has 15 amino acids. V dropped 6 bases and J dropped 6; count of bases not matched to a gene: 6. The V gene's germline CDR1 is LNHDA and CDR2 SQIVND (reference sequence).

The chain employs TRBV7-3 and TRBJ2-3; the match to TRBD1 covers 7 bases. After removal of 5 bases from V and 2 bases from J, the junction contained 10 bases not matched to a gene. Germline values: CDR1 SGHTA, CDR2 FQGTGA. The CDR3 is 16 residues long. The CDR3 spells CASSMDRTGNTDTQYF. CDR3 coding DNA: TGTGCCAGCAGCATGGACAGGACGGGTAACACAGATACGCAGTATTTT.

V and J are TRBV5-1 and TRBJ2-7; TRBD1 is a possible D gene (5 bases). Germline CDR1 and CDR2: SGHRS and YFSETQ. The CDR3 is 14 amino acids. The V end was cut by 0 bases, the J end by 6 bases, with 13 bases between. CDR3 region: CASSLGGTHLEQYF. Written as DNA, the CDR3 is TGCGCCAGCAGCTTGGGGGGCACCCACCTCGAGCAGTACTTC.

The rearrangement links TRBV7-9 to TRBJ2-5; 7 bases agree with TRBD1. CDR3 length equals 16 residues. V lost 5 bases to trimming and J lost 11 bases; unmatched junction nucleotides: 20. In germline, CDR1 is SEHNR, CDR2 FQNEAQ (reference sequence). CDR3 sequence: CASSLHPMTGLGEQYF. DNA of the CDR3: TGTGCCAGCAGCCTCCACCCTATGACAGGGCTGGGAGAGCAGTACTTC.

The V gene is TRBV5-4, the J gene TRBJ2-7, with 7 bases aligning to TRBD1. The junction had 2 bases not matched to a gene; V was cut back by 5 bases and J by 3 bases. In germline, CDR1 is SGHNT, CDR2 YYREEE (reference sequence). This CDR3 is 12 amino acids long. The CDR3 DNA reads TGTGCCAGCAGTTGGGACAGCTACGAGCAGTACTTC. Residues: CASSWDSYEQYF.

This chain uses TRBV18 with TRBJ1-4, with no clear D. The CDR3 covers 14 residues. Trimming stripped 6 bases from V and 8 bases from J, with 16 bases between. CDR1 KGHSH and CDR2 LQKENI come from the germline V gene. CDR3 region: CASSPGGQEEKLFF. The CDR3 DNA sequence: TGTGCCAGCTCCCCAGGCGGGCAGGAGGAAAAACTGTTTTTT.

The chain is built from TRBV7-2 and TRBJ1-2, with 7 bases matching TRBD1. V lost 2 bases and J lost 6; bases outside the gene matches: 6. The germline gives CDR1 SGHTA, CDR2 FQGNSA. This CDR3 has 14 residues. CDR3 bases: TGTGCCAGCAGCTTATTAGGGACAGCCGATGGCTACACCTTC. Translated, it gives CASSLLGTADGYTF.

This sequence joins TRBV10-3 and TRBJ2-3; TRBD2 matches 10 bases. This CDR3 contains 17 residues. V trimming: 8 bases; J trimming: 2 bases; junction bases outside the gene matches: 13. Germline V gives CDR1 ENHRY, CDR2 SYGVKD. This CDR3 reads CAISRTSGTEFTDTQYF. CDR3 in DNA: TGTGCCATCTCTAGGACTAGCGGAACAGAATTCACAGATACGCAGTATTTT.

The chain links TRBV27 to TRBJ2-7; tentatively, D is TRBD1 (7 bases). Looked up from germline, CDR1 is MNHEY and CDR2 is SMNVEV (reference sequence). The CDR3 is made up of 14 amino acids. V gave up 8 bases and J gave up 1 base, with 15 bases separating them. The chain's CDR3 is CASWGVGQSYEQYF. The CDR3 nucleotides read TGTGCCAGCTGGGGGGTGGGACAGTCCTACGAGCAGTACTTC.